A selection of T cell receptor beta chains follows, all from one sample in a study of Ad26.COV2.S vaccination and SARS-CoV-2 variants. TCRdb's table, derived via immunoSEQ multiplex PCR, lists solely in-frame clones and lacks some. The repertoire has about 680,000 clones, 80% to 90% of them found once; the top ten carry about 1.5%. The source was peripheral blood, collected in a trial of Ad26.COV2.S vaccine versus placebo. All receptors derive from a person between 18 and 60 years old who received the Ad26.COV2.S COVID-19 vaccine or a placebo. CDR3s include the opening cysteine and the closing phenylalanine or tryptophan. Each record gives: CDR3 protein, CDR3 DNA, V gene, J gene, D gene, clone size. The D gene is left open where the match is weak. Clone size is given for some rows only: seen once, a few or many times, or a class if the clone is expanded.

cdr3_aa: CASSFETLGEKLFF; cdr3_nt: TGTGCCAGCAGCTTTGAGACCCTAGGAGAAAAACTGTTTTTT; v_call: TRBV7-2; j_call: TRBJ1-4; d_call: .; clone_size: .
cdr3_aa: CASSGGGHYGYTF; cdr3_nt: TGTGCCAGCAGCGGAGGGGGGCACTATGGCTACACCTTC; v_call: TRBV5-4; j_call: TRBJ1-2; d_call: .; clone_size: .
cdr3_aa: CTSSQDYPHSPTDTQYF; cdr3_nt: TGCACCAGCAGCCAAGATTATCCTCACAGTCCCACAGATACGCAGTATTTT; v_call: TRBV1; j_call: TRBJ2-3; d_call: .; clone_size: .
cdr3_aa: CASSPNPGGGANEQFF; cdr3_nt: TGTGCCAGCTCACCAAATCCCGGCGGGGGGGCCAATGAGCAGTTCTTC; v_call: TRBV18; j_call: TRBJ2-1; d_call: TRBD2; clone_size: .
cdr3_aa: CASSKRGQDNSPLHF; cdr3_nt: TGTGCCAGTAGTAAAAGGGGACAAGATAATTCACCCCTCCACTTT; v_call: TRBV19; j_call: TRBJ1-6; d_call: .; clone_size: .
cdr3_aa: CASSFIGLAGVRNTGELFF; cdr3_nt: TGTGCCAGCAGCTTCATCGGACTAGCGGGAGTGAGGAACACCGGGGAGCTGTTTTTT; v_call: TRBV7-9; j_call: TRBJ2-2; d_call: TRBD2; clone_size: .
cdr3_aa: CAGMGSNTGELFF; cdr3_nt: TGTGCCGGGATGGGGTCGAACACCGGGGAGCTGTTTTTT; v_call: TRBV7-8; j_call: TRBJ2-2; d_call: .; clone_size: .
cdr3_aa: CASSLAATNTGELFF; cdr3_nt: TGTGCCAGCAGCTTAGCGGCTACCAACACCGGGGAGCTGTTTTTT; v_call: TRBV7-2; j_call: TRBJ2-2; d_call: .; clone_size: .
cdr3_aa: CAISPGRDSGNTIYF; cdr3_nt: TGTGCCATCAGCCCGGGACGGGACTCTGGAAACACCATATATTTT; v_call: TRBV10-3; j_call: TRBJ1-3; d_call: .; clone_size: .
cdr3_aa: CASRPTGGNGYTF; cdr3_nt: TGCGCCAGCAGACCGACAGGGGGCAATGGCTACACCTTC; v_call: TRBV10-2; j_call: TRBJ1-2; d_call: TRBD1; clone_size: .
cdr3_aa: CASRVQGGSYEQYF; cdr3_nt: TGTGCCAGCAGGGTTCAGGGTGGCTCCTACGAGCAGTACTTC; v_call: TRBV7-2; j_call: TRBJ2-7; d_call: .; clone_size: .
cdr3_aa: CASSPGLAEETQYF; cdr3_nt: TGTGCCAGCTCGCCGGGACTCGCGGAAGAGACCCAGTACTTC; v_call: TRBV18; j_call: TRBJ2-5; d_call: .; clone_size: .
cdr3_aa: CASQTMTGGYQQGTEAFF; cdr3_nt: TGTGCCAGCCAAACCATGACAGGGGGCTATCAACAAGGCACTGAAGCTTTCTTT; v_call: TRBV7-2; j_call: TRBJ1-1; d_call: TRBD1; clone_size: .
cdr3_aa: CASSPSTGTHSGNTIYF; cdr3_nt: TGTGCCAGCTCACCCTCGACAGGGACCCACTCTGGAAACACCATATATTTT; v_call: TRBV18; j_call: TRBJ1-3; d_call: TRBD1; clone_size: .
cdr3_aa: CASRKDRNYGYTF; cdr3_nt: TGTGCCAGCAGAAAGGACAGAAACTATGGCTACACCTTC; v_call: TRBV7-2; j_call: TRBJ1-2; d_call: .; clone_size: .
cdr3_aa: CASSIRTAGNQPQHF; cdr3_nt: TGTGCCAGTAGTATCCGGACAGCCGGCAATCAGCCCCAGCATTTT; v_call: TRBV19; j_call: TRBJ1-5; d_call: .; clone_size: .
cdr3_aa: CASSYETGVNSPLHF; cdr3_nt: TGTGCCAGCAGTTACGAGACAGGGGTTAATTCACCCCTCCACTTT; v_call: TRBV6-5; j_call: TRBJ1-6; d_call: TRBD1; clone_size: .
cdr3_aa: CASSPSPGTDNGYTF; cdr3_nt: TGCGCCAGCAGCCCGTCCCCCGGGACAGACAACGGCTACACCTTC; v_call: TRBV4-3; j_call: TRBJ1-2; d_call: TRBD1; clone_size: .
cdr3_aa: CASSYTGASYTEAFF; cdr3_nt: TGTGCCAGCAGTTATACTGGGGCCTCCTACACTGAAGCTTTCTTT; v_call: TRBV6-2/TRBV6-3; j_call: TRBJ1-1; d_call: .; clone_size: .
cdr3_aa: CASSEYGAGTKTVPEQFF; cdr3_nt: TGTGCCAGCAGTGAATACGGTGCCGGGACTAAAACTGTGCCTGAGCAGTTCTTC; v_call: TRBV25-1; j_call: TRBJ2-1; d_call: TRBD2; clone_size: .
cdr3_aa: CASSYLTGTTQYF; cdr3_nt: TGTGCCAGCAGCTACCTGACTGGGACTACGCAGTATTTT; v_call: TRBV5-6; j_call: TRBJ2-3; d_call: .; clone_size: .
cdr3_aa: CASRVALNQPQHF; cdr3_nt: TGTGCCAGCAGGGTGGCTCTCAATCAGCCCCAGCATTTT; v_call: TRBV27; j_call: TRBJ1-5; d_call: .; clone_size: .
cdr3_aa: CASSEQADSYEQYF; cdr3_nt: TGTGCCAGCAGTGAACAGGCAGACTCCTACGAGCAGTACTTC; v_call: TRBV6-1; j_call: TRBJ2-7; d_call: .; clone_size: .
cdr3_aa: CAWMTGEAFF; cdr3_nt: TGTGCCTGGATGACAGGGGAAGCTTTCTTT; v_call: TRBV30; j_call: TRBJ1-1; d_call: TRBD1; clone_size: .
cdr3_aa: CASSLEGSLNTGELFF; cdr3_nt: TGTGCCAGCAGCTTAGAAGGGAGTTTGAACACCGGGGAGCTGTTTTTT; v_call: TRBV7-8; j_call: TRBJ2-2; d_call: .; clone_size: once
cdr3_aa: CSVRGLAKNIQYF; cdr3_nt: TGCAGCGTCAGGGGCCTAGCCAAAAACATTCAGTACTTC; v_call: TRBV29-1; j_call: TRBJ2-4; d_call: .; clone_size: .
cdr3_aa: CASRYPGNEKLFF; cdr3_nt: TGTGCCAGCAGATACCCCGGTAATGAAAAACTGTTTTTT; v_call: TRBV6-5; j_call: TRBJ1-4; d_call: .; clone_size: once
cdr3_aa: CASSHFGTGVQPQHF; cdr3_nt: TGTGCCAGCAGCCACTTCGGGACAGGAGTCCAGCCCCAGCATTTT; v_call: TRBV3-1/TRBV3-2; j_call: TRBJ1-5; d_call: TRBD1; clone_size: few